The rows below give T cell receptor beta chains drawn from one sample of a study of cytomegalovirus exposure and HLA in healthy donors. Clones were read by immunoSEQ multiplex PCR, and TCRdb kept only the in-frame ones, dropping some. Among about 160,000 clones listed, about 85% were seen once. The sequencing input was PBMCs. The source is a man younger than 35 in good health and CMV-seropositive. CDR3s include the opening cysteine and the closing phenylalanine or tryptophan. The order of the fields is V gene, clone size, D gene, J gene, CDR3 protein, CDR3 DNA. The D gene is left open where the match is weak. Expanded clones get a size class; other rows say once, few or many, or leave the size out.

TRBV6-1	NA	NA	TRBJ2-5	CASILKAGETQYF	TGTGCCAGCATTTTAAAAGCGGGAGAGACCCAGTACTTC
TRBV5-4	NA	TRBD2	TRBJ2-5	CASSSGTSGETQYF	TGTGCCAGCAGCTCTGGGACTAGCGGGGAGACCCAGTACTTC
TRBV19	NA	NA	TRBJ2-1	CASEGRTTNEQFF	TGTGCCAGTGAAGGGAGGACTACCAATGAGCAGTTCTTC
TRBV4-3	NA	NA	TRBJ2-7	CASSQAPTYEQYF	TGCGCCAGCAGCCAAGCCCCAACCTACGAGCAGTACTTC
TRBV28	NA	NA	TRBJ1-5	CASSLEGNRDGSNQPQHF	TGTGCCAGCAGTTTAGAAGGGAACAGGGACGGCAGCAATCAGCCCCAGCATTTT
TRBV18	NA	NA	TRBJ2-3	CASSPGAGRLLTDTQYF	TGTGCCAGCTCACCTGGGGCAGGGAGGCTGCTCACAGATACGCAGTATTTT
TRBV4-1	NA	NA	TRBJ1-4	CASSQGPSVLNEKLFF	TGCGCCAGCAGCCAAGGCCCTAGCGTATTAAATGAAAAACTGTTTTTT
TRBV4-3	NA	NA	TRBJ2-1	CASSQEGSTSSYNEQFF	TGCGCCAGCAGCCAAGAAGGTTCGACTTCATCCTACAATGAGCAGTTCTTC
TRBV9	NA	NA	TRBJ1-2	CASSVYGGNYGYTF	TGTGCCAGCAGCGTATATGGGGGGAACTATGGCTACACCTTC
TRBV4-3	once	NA	TRBJ2-5	CASSQRGGGGGETQYF	TGCGCCAGCAGCCAAAGAGGAGGGGGCGGAGGGGAGACCCAGTACTTC
TRBV5-8	NA	NA	TRBJ1-5	CASSWRTANNQLQHF	TGTGCCAGCAGCTGGAGGACGGCGAACAATCAGCTCCAGCATTTT
TRBV11-2	NA	NA	TRBJ2-5	CASSLQAETQYF	TGTGCCAGCAGCTTACAGGCTGAGACCCAGTACTTC
TRBV29-1	NA	NA	TRBJ1-2	CSVESRTESGYGYTF	TGCAGCGTTGAATCCCGGACAGAATCGGGGTATGGCTACACCTTC
TRBV5-6	NA	TRBD2	TRBJ2-2	CASSLGLAGVTGELFF	TGTGCCAGCAGCTTGGGACTAGCGGGGGTAACCGGGGAGCTGTTTTTT
TRBV4-3	NA	NA	TRBJ2-2	CASSQDRTANTGELFF	TGCGCCAGCAGCCAAGATCGCACAGCGAACACCGGGGAGCTGTTTTTT